The 11 T cell receptor beta chains given below trace back to one sample, sequenced in a study of blood T cells in healthy people across ages (dated by TCRdb to the mid-2010s). The method was 5' RACE. Data came from an Illumina HiSeq 2500. A second PCR of roughly 7 to 11 cycles was performed with a sample-barcoded 5' primer and a J-beta primer mix. TCRdb took the public reads, trimmed them with fastp at Q25, ran MiXCR for clone calling and kept in-frame beta chains. Identical CDR3 proteins give one entry, which carries the most common genes and DNA. The sample table contains some 690,000 distinct CDR3 sequences; only one count was recorded for about 20% of them. About 20% of the sample is held by the ten biggest clonotypes. The sequenced sample consisted of blood. The origin of the receptors is a man in his 70s in good health.

With respect to this clonotype: A much larger clone sits a single nucleotide away, making a read error possible. The chain joins TRBV4-1 to TRBJ1-1; weak D call: TRBD1 (5 bases). The CDR3 totals 15 residues. Per germline, CDR1 MGHRA and CDR2 YSYEKL. CDR3 nucleotides: TGCGCCAGCAGCCAAGATATTCAGGGTTACACTGAAGCTTACTTT. Translated, it gives CASSQDIQGYTEAYF.

This clonotype came up a few times. The chain uses TRBV7-3 and TRBJ1-2; D call uncertain. The ends were cut back, 0 bases at V and 4 bases at J, with 12 bases in the middle. Germline V lookup: CDR1 SGHTA, CDR2 FQGTGA. CDR3 size: 15 residues. This chain's CDR3 is CASSLTGSPLYGYTF. As DNA, the CDR3 is TGTGCCAGCAGCTTAACGGGCAGCCCCCTCTATGGCTACACCTTC.

The chain combines TRBV6-2 or TRBV6-3 with TRBJ2-2; D ambiguous. Germline V gives CDR1 MNHEY, CDR2 SVGEGT. This CDR3 comprises 15 residues. V was shortened by 3 bases and J by 4 bases, with 12 bases between the two germline ends. For the CDR3, the DNA is TGTGCCAGCAGTTATGGGAATATACGCACCGGGGAGCTGTTTTTT. It yields the protein CASSYGNIRTGELFF.

As regards this clonotype: This may arise from a read error, as a much more abundant clone is one base away. The missing conserved phenylalanine or tryptophan at the end of this CDR3 makes a read error likely. V is TRBV9 and J is TRBJ2-7; no reliable D call. Trimming took off 3 bases at V and 7 bases at J, with 11 bases between the two ends. The germline CDR1 and CDR2 sequences are SGDLS and YYNGEE. The CDR3 extends over 12 amino acids. Written as DNA, the CDR3 is TGTGCCAGCAGCGCTATGGCTGGGGAGCAGTACTCC. It is translated as CASSAMAGEQYS.

The V gene is TRBV5-1, the J gene TRBJ2-1, with no clear D. The assigned J gene may be wrong: the sequence end matches TRBJ2-7 better. The germline gives CDR1 SGHRS, CDR2 YFSETQ. CDR3 length: 15 amino acids. The CDR3 DNA reads TGCGCCAGCAGCTTGGGTCCAGGAGTTTGGTACGAGCAGTACTTC. Translation gives CASSLGPGVWYEQYF.

This clonotype was counted a few times. V usage is TRBV18 and J usage is TRBJ2-3, with TRBD1 matching over 10 bases. Germline CDR1 is KGHSH and CDR2 is LQKENI. This CDR3 region has 16 residues. V lost 3 bases and J lost 4; bases outside the gene matches: 7. The CDR3 sequence is CASSPPTGGLADTQYF. The CDR3 DNA reads TGTGCCAGCTCACCCCCGACAGGGGGCTTGGCAGATACGCAGTATTTT.

This clonotype was found a few times. The rearrangement uses TRBV28 and TRBJ2-1, with D perhaps matching TRBD2 (7 bases). The CDR3 covers 13 residues. V was trimmed by 5 bases and J by 9 bases, leaving 14 bases between them. CDR1 is MDHEN and CDR2 is SYDVKM in the germline V gene. The CDR3 sequence is CASSVGGPFEQFF. CDR3 DNA sequence: TGTGCCAGCAGTGTGGGGGGGCCGTTTGAGCAGTTCTTC.

This clonotype was seen many times. The gene calls are TRBV7-9 and TRBJ2-5; D gene uncertain. The CDR3 loop spans 14 amino acids. Germline-derived CDR1 and CDR2 are SEHNR and FQNEAQ (reference sequence). V was pared by 1 base and J by 5 bases, with 11 bases between. This CDR3 reads CASSLGRTGETQYF. The CDR3 bases are TGTGCCAGCAGCTTAGGCAGGACCGGGGAGACCCAGTACTTC.

On this clonotype itself: Germline and junction disagree at one end, which may indicate a read error. CDR3 residues: CARSSGTHSEAFF. CDR3 nucleotide sequence: TGTGCCCGCAGCTCCGGGACGCACTCTGAAGCTTTCTTT. The V and J genes are TRBV7-2 and TRBJ1-1, with D perhaps TRBD1 (5 bases). The CDR3 spans 13 residues. Looked up from germline, CDR1 is SGHTA and CDR2 is FQGNSA.

This chain connects TRBV14 to TRBJ2-1; weak D call: TRBD1 (5 bases). The CDR3 has 12 residues. The V gene lost 1 base and the J gene lost 12 bases, with 10 bases spanning the gap. Germline loops: CDR1 SGHDN, CDR2 FVKESK. CDR3 sequence: CASSQAAGLQFF. For the CDR3, the DNA is TGTGCCAGCAGCCAAGCGGCAGGGCTGCAGTTCTTC.

This clonotype was detected only a few times. The chain is built from TRBV11-3 and TRBJ1-4; D is possibly TRBD1 (6 bases). The CDR3 is 13 amino acids. Trimming took 4 bases from V and 10 from J, leaving 13 bases between them. The V gene's germline CDR1 is SGHNT and CDR2 YENEEA. The CDR3 here is CASSSQQGGKLFF. The DNA for the CDR3 is TGTGCCAGCAGCTCACAACAGGGTGGAAAACTGTTTTTT.